The sequence of this TCR beta chain was determined in a study of CD8 T cells in ankylosing spondylitis. The CDR3 has 15 amino acids. With V trimmed by 0 bases and J by 3 bases, 3 bases remained unmatched. In germline, CDR1 is SGDLS, CDR2 YYNGEE. TCRdb reanalysed the 5' RACE reads using MiXCR and keeps one entry per CDR3 protein. The sample consists of nearly 250,000 distinct CDR3 sequences, about 30% of them appearing once. The rearrangement joins TRBV9 to TRBJ2-7; 10 positions agree with TRBD1. This receptor was identified in a male donor with ankylosing spondylitis or in good health (not recorded which). The sequenced sample consisted of blood, either unsorted or a sorted T cell fraction (not recorded which). This chain's CDR3 is CASSVDGTGDYEQYF. DNA for the CDR3: TGTGCCAGCAGCGTAGACGGGACAGGGGACTACGAGCAGTACTTC.